This T cell receptor (beta chain) was found in a study of response to subunit inactivated influenza vaccine. About this clonotype: Its antigen is unidentified.

TCRdb re-called the RT-PCR reads with MiXCR, one entry per CDR3 protein. In the table there are 150,000 or so distinct CDR3 sequences, about 11% of which are singletons. CDR1 and CDR2 (germline): SGHRS, YFSETQ. The CDR3 runs to 15 residues. Study-level findings and limits: The authors suggested that every seasonal influenza vaccination recruits few new T cells.

The clonotype comes from a man between 50 and 69 years old who received an inactivated influenza vaccine. The chain couples TRBV5-1 to TRBJ2-2; D perhaps matches TRBD1 (5 bases). Sequencing used CD8+ T cells sorted from PBMCs, obtained 23 months after vaccination. DNA for the CDR3: TGCGCTTCGAGCTGGCAGACGGCAGGGACCGGGGAGCTGTTTTTT. It encodes CASSWQTAGTGELFF.